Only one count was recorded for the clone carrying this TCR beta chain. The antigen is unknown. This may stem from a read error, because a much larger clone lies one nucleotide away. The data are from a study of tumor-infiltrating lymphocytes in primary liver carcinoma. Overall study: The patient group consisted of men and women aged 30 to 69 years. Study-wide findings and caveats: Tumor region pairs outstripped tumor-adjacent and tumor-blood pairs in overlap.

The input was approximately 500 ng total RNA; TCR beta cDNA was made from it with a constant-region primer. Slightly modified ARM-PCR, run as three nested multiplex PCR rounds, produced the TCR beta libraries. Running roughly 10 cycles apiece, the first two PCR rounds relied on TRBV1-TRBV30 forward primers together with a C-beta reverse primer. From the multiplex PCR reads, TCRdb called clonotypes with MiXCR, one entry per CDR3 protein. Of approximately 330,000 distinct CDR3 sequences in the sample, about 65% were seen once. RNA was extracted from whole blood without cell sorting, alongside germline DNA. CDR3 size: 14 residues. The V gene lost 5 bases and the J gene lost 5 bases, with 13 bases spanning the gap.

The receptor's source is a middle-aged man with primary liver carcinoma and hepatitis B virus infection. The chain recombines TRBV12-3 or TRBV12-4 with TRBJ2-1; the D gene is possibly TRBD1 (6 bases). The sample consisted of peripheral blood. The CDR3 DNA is TGTGCCAGCAGTAGACAGGTTCAAAACAATGAGCAGTTCTTC. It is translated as CASSRQVQNNEQFF.